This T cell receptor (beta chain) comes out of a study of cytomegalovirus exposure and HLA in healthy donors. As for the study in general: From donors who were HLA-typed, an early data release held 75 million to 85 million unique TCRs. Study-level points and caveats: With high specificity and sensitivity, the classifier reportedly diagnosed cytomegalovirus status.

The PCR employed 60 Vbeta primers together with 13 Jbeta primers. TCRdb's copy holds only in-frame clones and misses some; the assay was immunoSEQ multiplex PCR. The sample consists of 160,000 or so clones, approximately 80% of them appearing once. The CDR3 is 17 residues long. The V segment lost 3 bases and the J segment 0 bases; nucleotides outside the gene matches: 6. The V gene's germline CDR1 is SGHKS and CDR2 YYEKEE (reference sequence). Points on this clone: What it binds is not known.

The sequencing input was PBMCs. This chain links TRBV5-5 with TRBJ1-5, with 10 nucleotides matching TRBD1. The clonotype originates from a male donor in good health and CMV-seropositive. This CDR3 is CASSSRQGADSNQPQHF. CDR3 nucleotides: TGTGCCAGCAGCTCCCGACAGGGGGCCGATAGCAATCAGCCCCAGCATTTT.